A selection of T cell receptor beta chains follows, all from one sample in a study of T cells in Graves' hyperthyroidism and ophthalmopathy. MiXCR was run by TCRdb on the multiplex PCR reads, yielding one entry per CDR3 protein. The repertoire holds a few hundred thousand distinct CDR3 sequences, with around 42% as singletons. Sequences were obtained from peripheral blood or thyroid tissue (not recorded which). These receptors were obtained from a woman between 18 and 29 years old with Graves' hyperthyroidism. Both conserved end residues are part of each CDR3. The order of the fields is V gene, J gene, clone size, CDR3 protein. Clone size is stated in some rows and not others, as once, few, many or a class when expanded.

>TRBV6-1|TRBJ1-4|.
CASSEAGGKLFF
>TRBV24-1|TRBJ1-1|.
CATSSLLSGYTEAFF
>TRBV20-1|TRBJ1-5|.
CSARDVGGALRETQHF
>TRBV29-1|TRBJ2-5|many
CSAGLAEETQYF
>TRBV25-1|TRBJ2-5|.
CASSSPGRGETQYF
>TRBV9|TRBJ2-7|.
CASSVADDEQYF
>TRBV3-1|TRBJ1-1|.
CASSQVSAGNTEAFF
>TRBV11-2|TRBJ2-7|many
CASSPIAGEQYF
>TRBV11-3|TRBJ2-7|many
CASSSLMDRGSYEQYF
>TRBV12-5|TRBJ1-1|many
CASGLVITPSNTEAFF
>TRBV7-2|TRBJ2-1|few
CASSPLADTYNEQFF
>TRBV4-1|TRBJ2-5|once
CASSQGPSTETQYF
>TRBV11-1|TRBJ2-6|.
CASSSYGLTRANVLTF